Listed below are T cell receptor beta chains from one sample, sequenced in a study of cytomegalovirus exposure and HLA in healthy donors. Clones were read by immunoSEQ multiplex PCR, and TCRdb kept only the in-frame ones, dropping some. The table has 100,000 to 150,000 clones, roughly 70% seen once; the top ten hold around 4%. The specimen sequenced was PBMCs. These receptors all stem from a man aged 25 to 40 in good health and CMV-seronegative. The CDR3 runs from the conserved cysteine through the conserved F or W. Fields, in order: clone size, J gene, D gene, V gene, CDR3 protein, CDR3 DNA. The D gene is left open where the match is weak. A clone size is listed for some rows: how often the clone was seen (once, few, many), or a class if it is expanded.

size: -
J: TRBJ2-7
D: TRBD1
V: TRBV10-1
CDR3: CASSGTGTGMVHEQYF
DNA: TGCGCCAGCAGTGGGACCGGGACAGGGATGGTCCACGAGCAGTACTTC

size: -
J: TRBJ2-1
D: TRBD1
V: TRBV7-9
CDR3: CASSVSGTGTYNEQFF
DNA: TGTGCCAGCAGCGTATCCGGGACAGGGACCTACAATGAGCAGTTCTTC

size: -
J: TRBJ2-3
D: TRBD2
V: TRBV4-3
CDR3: CASSQDWKRGAADTQYF
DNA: TGCGCCAGCAGCCAAGATTGGAAGCGGGGGGCGGCAGATACGCAGTATTTT

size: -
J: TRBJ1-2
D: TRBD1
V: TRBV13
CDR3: CASSLVTGGGGYTF
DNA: TGTGCCAGCAGCCTTGTGACAGGGGGCGGTGGCTACACCTTC

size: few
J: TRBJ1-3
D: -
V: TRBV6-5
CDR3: CASRSRVSTGNTIYF
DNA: TGTGCCAGCAGAAGCAGGGTCTCCACTGGAAACACCATATATTTT

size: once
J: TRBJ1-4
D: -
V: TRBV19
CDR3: CASTMRQGMDEKLFF
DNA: TGTGCCAGTACCATGCGGCAGGGGATGGATGAAAAACTGTTTTTT

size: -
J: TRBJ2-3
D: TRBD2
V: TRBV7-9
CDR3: CASSRLGLAGTDTQYF
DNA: TGTGCCAGCAGCCGCCTGGGACTAGCTGGCACAGATACGCAGTATTTT

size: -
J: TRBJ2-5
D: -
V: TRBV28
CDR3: CASLTTGRETQYF
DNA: TGTGCCAGCCTTACCACAGGGCGGGAGACCCAGTACTTC

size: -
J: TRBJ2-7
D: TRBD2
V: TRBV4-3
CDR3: CASSQVLAGSYEQYF
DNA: TGCGCCAGCAGCCAAGTCCTAGCGGGGTCCTACGAGCAGTACTTC

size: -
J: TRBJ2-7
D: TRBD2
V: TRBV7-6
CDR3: CASSPSTSGLSYEQYF
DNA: TGTGCCAGCAGCCCCTCGACTAGCGGACTATCCTACGAGCAGTACTTC

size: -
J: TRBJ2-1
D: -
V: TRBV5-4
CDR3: CASSSPGGQNYNEQFF
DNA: TGTGCCAGCAGCTCGCCCGGGGGACAGAACTACAATGAGCAGTTCTTC

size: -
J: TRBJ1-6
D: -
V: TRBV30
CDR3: CASQGSSYNSPLHF
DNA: TGTGCCTCGCAGGGGTCAAGCTATAATTCACCCCTCCACTTT

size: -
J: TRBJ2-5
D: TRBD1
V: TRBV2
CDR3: CASSTLGTVEETQYF
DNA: TGTGCCAGCAGTACTCTCGGGACAGTAGAAGAGACCCAGTACTTC

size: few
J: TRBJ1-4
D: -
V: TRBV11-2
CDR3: CASSATSAGREKLFF
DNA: TGTGCCAGCAGCGCCACTTCGGCGGGAAGGGAAAAACTGTTTTTT